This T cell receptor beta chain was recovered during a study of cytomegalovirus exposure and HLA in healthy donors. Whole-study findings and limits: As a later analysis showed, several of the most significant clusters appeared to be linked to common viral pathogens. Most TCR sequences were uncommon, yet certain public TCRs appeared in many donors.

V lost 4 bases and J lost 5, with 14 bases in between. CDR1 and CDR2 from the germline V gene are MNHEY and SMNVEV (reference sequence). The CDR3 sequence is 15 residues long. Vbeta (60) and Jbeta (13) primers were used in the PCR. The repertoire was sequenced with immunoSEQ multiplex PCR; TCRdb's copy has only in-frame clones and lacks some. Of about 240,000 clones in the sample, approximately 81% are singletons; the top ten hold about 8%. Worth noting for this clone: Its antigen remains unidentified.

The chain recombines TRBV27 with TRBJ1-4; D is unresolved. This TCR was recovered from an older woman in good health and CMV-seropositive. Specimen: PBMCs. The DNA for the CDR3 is TGTGCCAGCAGTTCCTCCGGTCGATTCAATGAAAAACTGTTTTTT. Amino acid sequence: CASSSSGRFNEKLFF.